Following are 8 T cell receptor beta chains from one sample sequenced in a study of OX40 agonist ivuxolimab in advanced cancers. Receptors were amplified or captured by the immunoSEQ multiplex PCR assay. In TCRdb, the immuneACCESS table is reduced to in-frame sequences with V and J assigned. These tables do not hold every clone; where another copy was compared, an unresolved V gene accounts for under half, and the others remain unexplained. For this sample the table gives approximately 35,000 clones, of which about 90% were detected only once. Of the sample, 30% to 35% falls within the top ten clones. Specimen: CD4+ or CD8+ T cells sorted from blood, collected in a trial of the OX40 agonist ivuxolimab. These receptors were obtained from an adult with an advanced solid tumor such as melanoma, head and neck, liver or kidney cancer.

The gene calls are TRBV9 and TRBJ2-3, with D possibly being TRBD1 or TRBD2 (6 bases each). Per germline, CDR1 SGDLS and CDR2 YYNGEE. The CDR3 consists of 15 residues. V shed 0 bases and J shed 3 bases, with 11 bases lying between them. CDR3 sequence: CASSVGGAGTDTQYF. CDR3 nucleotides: TGTGCCAGCAGCGTAGGGGGGGCTGGAACAGATACGCAGTATTTT.

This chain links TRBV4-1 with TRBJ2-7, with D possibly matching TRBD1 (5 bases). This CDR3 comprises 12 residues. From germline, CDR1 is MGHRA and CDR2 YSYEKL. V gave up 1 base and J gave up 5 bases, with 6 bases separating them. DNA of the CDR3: TGCGCCAGCAGCCAAGCAGGGCACGAGCAGTACTTC. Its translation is CASSQAGHEQYF.

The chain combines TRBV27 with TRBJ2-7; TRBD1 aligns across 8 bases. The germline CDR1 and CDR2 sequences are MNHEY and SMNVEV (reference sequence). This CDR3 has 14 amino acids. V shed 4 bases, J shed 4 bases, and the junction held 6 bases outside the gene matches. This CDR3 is CASSSQGAQYEQYF. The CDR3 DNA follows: TGTGCCAGCAGTTCTCAGGGGGCCCAGTACGAGCAGTACTTC.

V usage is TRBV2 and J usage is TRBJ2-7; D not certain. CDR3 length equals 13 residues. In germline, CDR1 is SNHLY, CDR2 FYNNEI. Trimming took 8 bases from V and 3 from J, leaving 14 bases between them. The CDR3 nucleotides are TGTGCCAGCCTAATTGGATCTCTCTACGAGCAGTACTTC. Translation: CASLIGSLYEQYF. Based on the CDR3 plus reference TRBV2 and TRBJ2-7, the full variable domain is EPEVTQTPSHQVTQMGQEVILRCVPISNHLYFYWYRQILGQKVEFLVSFYNNEISEKSEIFDDQFSVERPDGSNFTLKIRSTKLEDSAMYFCASLIGSLYEQYFGPGTRLTVT.

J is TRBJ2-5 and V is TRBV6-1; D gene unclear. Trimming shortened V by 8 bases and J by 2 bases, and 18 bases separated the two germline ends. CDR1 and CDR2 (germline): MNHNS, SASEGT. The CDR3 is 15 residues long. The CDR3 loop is CASLLDWQSQETQYF. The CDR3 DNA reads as TGTGCCAGCCTCCTCGATTGGCAGAGTCAAGAGACCCAGTACTTC.

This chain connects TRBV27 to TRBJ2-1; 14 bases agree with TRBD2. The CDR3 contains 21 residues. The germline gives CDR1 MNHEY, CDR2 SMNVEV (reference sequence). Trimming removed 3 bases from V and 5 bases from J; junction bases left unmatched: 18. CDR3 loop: CASSFLALEEGLAGADNEQFF. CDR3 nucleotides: TGTGCCAGCAGTTTCTTAGCCCTCGAGGAGGGACTAGCGGGAGCTGACAATGAGCAGTTCTTC.

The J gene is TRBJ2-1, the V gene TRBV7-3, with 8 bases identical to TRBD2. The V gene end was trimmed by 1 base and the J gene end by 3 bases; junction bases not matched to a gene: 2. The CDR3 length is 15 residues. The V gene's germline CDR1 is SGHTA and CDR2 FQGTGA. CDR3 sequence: CASSLKGLVYNEQFF. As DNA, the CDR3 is TGTGCCAGCAGCTTAAAGGGACTAGTCTACAATGAGCAGTTCTTC.

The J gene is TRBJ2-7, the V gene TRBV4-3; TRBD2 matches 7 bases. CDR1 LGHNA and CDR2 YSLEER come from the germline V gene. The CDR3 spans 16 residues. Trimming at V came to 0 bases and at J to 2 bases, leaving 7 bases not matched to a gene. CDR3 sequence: CASSQDRALAAYEQYF. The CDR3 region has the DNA TGCGCCAGCAGCCAAGATAGGGCCCTAGCGGCCTACGAGCAGTACTTC.